This T cell receptor (beta chain) derives from a study of identical twins. Points from the study as a whole: Diverse VJ usage suggested most zero-insertion clonotypes were not invariant T cells. Twins shared beta out-of-frame sequences in excess, but this excess was weaker. Cord blood beta clonotypes that were abundant carried fewer insertions, and memory repertoires showed no such trend.

TCRdb analysed the 5' RACE reads with MiXCR anew, one entry per CDR3 protein. The data show about 520,000 distinct CDR3 sequences, with less than 25% seen just once and under 0.95% held by the top ten. In its sample, this clonotype was seen a few times. Antigen unknown. Among all donors, each was a healthy Caucasian. The same specimen was also included in a second study, on T cells expressing NK-cell markers.

Sequenced input: CD4+ T cells sorted from blood. This receptor was identified in a woman between 18 and 29 years old in good health.

This chain's CDR3 is CSAGPHRSTDTQYF. In DNA, the CDR3 is TGCAGTGCTGGGCCTCACAGGAGCACAGATACGCAGTATTTT. V usage is TRBV20-1 and J usage is TRBJ2-3, with D tentatively TRBD1 (5 bases). This CDR3 comprises 14 residues. Germline loops: CDR1 DFQATT, CDR2 SNEGSKA (reference sequence). Trimming pared 5 bases from V and 0 bases from J, leaving 12 bases between.